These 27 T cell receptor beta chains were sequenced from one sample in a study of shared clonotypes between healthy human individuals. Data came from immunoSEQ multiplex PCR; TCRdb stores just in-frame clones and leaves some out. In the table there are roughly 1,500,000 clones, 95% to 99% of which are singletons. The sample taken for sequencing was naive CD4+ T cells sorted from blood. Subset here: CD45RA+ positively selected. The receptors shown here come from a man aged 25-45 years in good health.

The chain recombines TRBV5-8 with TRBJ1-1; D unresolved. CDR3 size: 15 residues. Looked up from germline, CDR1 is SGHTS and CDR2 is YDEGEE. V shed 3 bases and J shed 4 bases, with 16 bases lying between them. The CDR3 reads CASSSGRVVSTEAFF. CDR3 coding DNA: TGTGCCAGCAGCTCGGGTCGGGTGGTGAGCACTGAAGCTTTCTTT.

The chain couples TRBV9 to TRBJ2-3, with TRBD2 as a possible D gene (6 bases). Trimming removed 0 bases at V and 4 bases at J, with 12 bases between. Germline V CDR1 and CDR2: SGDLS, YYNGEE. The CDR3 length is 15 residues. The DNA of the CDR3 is TGTGCCAGCAGCGTAGTAGGCGGGGATTCAGATACGCAGTATTTT. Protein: CASSVVGGDSDTQYF.

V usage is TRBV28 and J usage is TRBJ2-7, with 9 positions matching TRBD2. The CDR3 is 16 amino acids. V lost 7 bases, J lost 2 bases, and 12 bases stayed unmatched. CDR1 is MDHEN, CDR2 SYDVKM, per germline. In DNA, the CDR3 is TGTGCCAGCAACTCCCTCCACGCTAGCGGGACCTACGAGCAGTACTTC. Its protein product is CASNSLHASGTYEQYF.

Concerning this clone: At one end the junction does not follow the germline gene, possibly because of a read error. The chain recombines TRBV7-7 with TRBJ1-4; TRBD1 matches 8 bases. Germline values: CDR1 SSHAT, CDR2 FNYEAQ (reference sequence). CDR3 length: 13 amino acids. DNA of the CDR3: TGTGCTAGCAGCCCCGACAGGGGAGGCAAACTGTTTTTT. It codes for CASSPDRGGKLFF. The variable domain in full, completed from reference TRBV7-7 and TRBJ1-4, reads GAGVSQSPRYKVTKRGQDVTLRCDPISSHATLYWYQQALGQGPEFLTYFNYEAQPDKSGLPSDRFSAERPEGSISTLTIQRTEQRDSAMYRCASSPDRGGKLFFGSGTQLSVL.

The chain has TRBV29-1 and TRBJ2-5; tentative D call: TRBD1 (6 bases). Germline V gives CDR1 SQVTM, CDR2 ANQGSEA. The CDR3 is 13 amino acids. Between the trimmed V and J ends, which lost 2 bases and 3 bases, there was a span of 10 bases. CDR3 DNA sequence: TGCAGCGTTGAACCAGGACAGAAAGAGACCCAGTACTTC. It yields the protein CSVEPGQKETQYF.

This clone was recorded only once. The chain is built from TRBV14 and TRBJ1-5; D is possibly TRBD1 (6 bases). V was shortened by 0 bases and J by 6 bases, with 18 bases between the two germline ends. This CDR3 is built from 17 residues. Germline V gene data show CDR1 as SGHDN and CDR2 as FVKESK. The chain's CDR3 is CASSQDPTGKGRQPQHF. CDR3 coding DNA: TGTGCCAGCAGCCAAGATCCGACAGGCAAAGGCCGTCAGCCCCAGCATTTT.

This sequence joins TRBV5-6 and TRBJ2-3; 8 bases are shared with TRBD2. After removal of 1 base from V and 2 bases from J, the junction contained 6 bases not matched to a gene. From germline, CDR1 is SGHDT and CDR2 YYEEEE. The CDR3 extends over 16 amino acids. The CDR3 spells CASSLKVAGHTDTQYF. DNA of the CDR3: TGTGCCAGCAGCTTGAAGGTAGCGGGACACACAGATACGCAGTATTTT.

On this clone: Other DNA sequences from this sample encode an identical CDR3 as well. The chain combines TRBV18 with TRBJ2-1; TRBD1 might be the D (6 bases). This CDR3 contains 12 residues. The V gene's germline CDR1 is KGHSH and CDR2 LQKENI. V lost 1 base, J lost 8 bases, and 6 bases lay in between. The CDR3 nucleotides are TGTGCCAGCTCACCACAGGGGGATGAGCAGTTCTTC. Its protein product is CASSPQGDEQFF.

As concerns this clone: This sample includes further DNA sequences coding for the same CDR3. CDR3 DNA: TGTGCCAGTAGTACGGCAGGGAGCTCCTACGAGCAGTACTTC. Protein: CASSTAGSSYEQYF. J is TRBJ2-7 and V is TRBV19; TRBD1 or TRBD2 may be the D gene (5 bases each). Trimming shortened V by 4 bases and J by 0 bases, and 10 bases separated the two germline ends. The CDR3 loop spans 14 amino acids. Germline lookup yields CDR1 LNHDA and CDR2 SQIVND (reference sequence).

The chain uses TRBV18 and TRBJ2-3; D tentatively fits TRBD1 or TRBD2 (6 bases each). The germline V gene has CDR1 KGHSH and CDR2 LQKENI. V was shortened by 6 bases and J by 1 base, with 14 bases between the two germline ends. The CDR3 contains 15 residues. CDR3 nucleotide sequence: TGTGCCAGCTCTCAGAACCGGGGGCGCACAGATACGCAGTATTTT. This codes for CASSQNRGRTDTQYF.

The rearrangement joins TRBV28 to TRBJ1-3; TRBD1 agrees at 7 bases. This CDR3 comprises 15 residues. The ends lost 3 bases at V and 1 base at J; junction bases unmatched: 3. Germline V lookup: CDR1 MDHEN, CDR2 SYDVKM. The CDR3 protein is CASSFAGGSGNTIYF. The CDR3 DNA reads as TGTGCCAGCAGTTTCGCAGGGGGATCTGGAAACACCATATATTTT.

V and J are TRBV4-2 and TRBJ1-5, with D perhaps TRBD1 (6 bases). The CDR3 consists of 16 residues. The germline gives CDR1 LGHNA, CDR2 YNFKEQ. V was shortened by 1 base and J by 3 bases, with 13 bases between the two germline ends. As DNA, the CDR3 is TGTGCCAGCAGCCAAGCGGGGGCAGGCCACAATCAGCCCCAGCATTTT. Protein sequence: CASSQAGAGHNQPQHF.

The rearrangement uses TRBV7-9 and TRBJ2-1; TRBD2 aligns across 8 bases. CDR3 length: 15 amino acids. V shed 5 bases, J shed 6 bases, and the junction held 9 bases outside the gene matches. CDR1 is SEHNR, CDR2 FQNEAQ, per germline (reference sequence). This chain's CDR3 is CASSTWTSPTNEQFF. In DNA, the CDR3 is TGTGCCAGCAGCACATGGACTAGCCCAACCAATGAGCAGTTCTTC.

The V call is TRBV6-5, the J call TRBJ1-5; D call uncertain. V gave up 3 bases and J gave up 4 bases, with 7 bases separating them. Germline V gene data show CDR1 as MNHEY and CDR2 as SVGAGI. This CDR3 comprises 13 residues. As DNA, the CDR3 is TGTGCCAGCAGTTATTTTCGGAATCAGCCCCAGCATTTT. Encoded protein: CASSYFRNQPQHF.

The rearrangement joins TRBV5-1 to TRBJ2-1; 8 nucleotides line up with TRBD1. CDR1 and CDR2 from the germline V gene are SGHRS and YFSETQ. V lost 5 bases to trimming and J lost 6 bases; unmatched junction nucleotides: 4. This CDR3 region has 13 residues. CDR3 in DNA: TGCGCCAGCAGTCCCGGGACAGGCAATGAGCAGTTCTTC. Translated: CASSPGTGNEQFF.

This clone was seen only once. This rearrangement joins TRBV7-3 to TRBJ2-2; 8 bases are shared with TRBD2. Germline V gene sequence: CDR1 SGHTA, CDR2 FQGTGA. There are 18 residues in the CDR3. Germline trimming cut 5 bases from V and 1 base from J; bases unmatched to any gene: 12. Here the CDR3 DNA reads TGTGCCAGCAGCAAATATGGGCTAGCGGGCTTGAACACCGGGGAGCTGTTTTTT. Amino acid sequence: CASSKYGLAGLNTGELFF.

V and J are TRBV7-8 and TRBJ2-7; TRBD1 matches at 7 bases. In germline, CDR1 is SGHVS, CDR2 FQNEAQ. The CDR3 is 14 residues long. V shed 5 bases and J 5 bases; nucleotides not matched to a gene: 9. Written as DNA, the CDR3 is TGTGCCAGCAGCCTCCCGGGACAGCGGAACGAGCAGTACTTC. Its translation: CASSLPGQRNEQYF. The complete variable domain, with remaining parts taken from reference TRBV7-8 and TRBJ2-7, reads GAGVSQSPRYKVAKRGQDVALRCDPISGHVSLFWYQQALGQGPEFLTYFQNEAQLDKSGLPSDRFFAERPEGSVSTLKIQRTQQEDSAVYLCASSLPGQRNEQYFGPGTRLTVT.

The CDR3 DNA is TGTGCCAGCAGCTTAGTAGCGCTCATCTCCTACGAGCAGTACTTC. Its protein is CASSLVALISYEQYF. The V gene is TRBV7-9, the J gene TRBJ2-7; D may be TRBD2 (5 bases). Germline CDR1 is SEHNR and CDR2 is FQNEAQ (reference sequence). The V and J ends lost 1 base and 0 bases respectively, with 10 bases between them. There are 15 residues in the CDR3.

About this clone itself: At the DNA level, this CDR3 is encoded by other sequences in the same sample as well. The CDR3 reads CASSDVDTQYF. For the CDR3, the DNA is TGTGCCAGCAGTGATGTAGATACGCAGTATTTT. The rearrangement uses TRBV2 and TRBJ2-3; no definite D call. Germline-derived CDR1 and CDR2 are SNHLY and FYNNEI. V was shortened by 3 bases and J by 5 bases, with 3 bases between the two germline ends. The CDR3 loop spans 11 amino acids.

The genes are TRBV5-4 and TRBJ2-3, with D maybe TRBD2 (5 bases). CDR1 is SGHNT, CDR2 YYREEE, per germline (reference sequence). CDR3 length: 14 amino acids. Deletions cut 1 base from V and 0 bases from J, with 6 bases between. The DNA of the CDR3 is TGTGCCAGCAGCTTGAGAGGGAGCACAGATACGCAGTATTTT. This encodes CASSLRGSTDTQYF. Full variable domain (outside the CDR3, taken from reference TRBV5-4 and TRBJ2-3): ETGVTQSPTHLIKTRGQQVTLRCSSQSGHNTVSWYQQALGQGPQFIFQYYREEENGRGNFPPRFSGLQFPNYSSELNVNALELDDSALYLCASSLRGSTDTQYFGPGTRLTVL.

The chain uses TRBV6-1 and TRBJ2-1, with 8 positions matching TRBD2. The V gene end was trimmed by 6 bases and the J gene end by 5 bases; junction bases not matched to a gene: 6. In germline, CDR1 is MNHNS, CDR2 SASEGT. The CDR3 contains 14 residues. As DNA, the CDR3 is TGTGCCAGCAGCCCGGGACTAGTCGACAATGAGCAGTTCTTC. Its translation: CASSPGLVDNEQFF.

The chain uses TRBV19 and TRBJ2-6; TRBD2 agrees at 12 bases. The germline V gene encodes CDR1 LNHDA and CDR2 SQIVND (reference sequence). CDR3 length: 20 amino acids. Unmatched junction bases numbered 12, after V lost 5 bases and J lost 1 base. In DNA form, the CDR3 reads TGTGCCAGTAGTCCCAGAAGGGGGCTAGCGGGAGGGTCTGGGGCCAACGTCCTGACTTTC. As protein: CASSPRRGLAGGSGANVLTF.

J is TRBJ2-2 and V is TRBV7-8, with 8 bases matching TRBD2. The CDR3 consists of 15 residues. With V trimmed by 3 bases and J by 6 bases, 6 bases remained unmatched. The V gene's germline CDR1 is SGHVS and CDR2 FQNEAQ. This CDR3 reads CASSFDGRAAGELFF. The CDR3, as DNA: TGTGCCAGCAGCTTTGACGGGAGGGCCGCCGGGGAGCTGTTTTTT.

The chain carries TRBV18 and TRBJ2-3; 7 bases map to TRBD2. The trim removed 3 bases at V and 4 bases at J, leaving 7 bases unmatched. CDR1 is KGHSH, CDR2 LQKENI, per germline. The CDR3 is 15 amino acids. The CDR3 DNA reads TGTGCCAGCTCACCCAGGACTAGTCATTCAGATACGCAGTATTTT. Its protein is CASSPRTSHSDTQYF.

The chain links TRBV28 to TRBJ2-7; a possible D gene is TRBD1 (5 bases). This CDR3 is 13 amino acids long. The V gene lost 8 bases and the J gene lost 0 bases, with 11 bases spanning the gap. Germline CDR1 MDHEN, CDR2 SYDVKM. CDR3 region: CASRQTASYEQYF. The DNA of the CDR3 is TGTGCCAGCCGCCAGACAGCCTCCTACGAGCAGTACTTC. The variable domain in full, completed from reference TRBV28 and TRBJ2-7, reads DVKVTQSSRYLVKRTGEKVFLECVQDMDHENMFWYRQDPGLGLRLIYFSYDVKMKEKGDIPEGYSVSREKKERFSLILESASTNQTSMYLCASRQTASYEQYFGPGTRLTVT.

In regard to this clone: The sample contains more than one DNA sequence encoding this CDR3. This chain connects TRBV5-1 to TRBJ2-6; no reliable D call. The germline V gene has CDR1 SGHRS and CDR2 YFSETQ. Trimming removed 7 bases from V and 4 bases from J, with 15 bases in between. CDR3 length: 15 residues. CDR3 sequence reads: CASSLTGSGANVLTF. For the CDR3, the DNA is TGCGCCAGCTCGCTGACCGGTTCCGGGGCCAACGTCCTGACTTTC.

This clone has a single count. CDR3 in amino acids: CASSGPGPREKTQYF. The DNA for the CDR3 is TGTGCCAGCAGCGGGCCCGGGCCCCGCGAGAAGACCCAGTACTTC. The chain has TRBV5-4 and TRBJ2-5; the D is unclear. The CDR3 runs 15 residues. V was pared by 4 bases and J by 6 bases, with 19 bases between. Germline CDR1 SGHNT, CDR2 YYREEE (reference sequence).